The clone carrying this T cell receptor beta chain has more than one count but fewer than ten. No antigen is known for it. V lost 5 bases, J lost 3 bases, and 17 bases lay in between. The germline gives CDR1 MGHRA, CDR2 YSYEKL. The length of the CDR3 is 16 residues. This record comes from a study of Graves' ophthalmopathy and Graves' hyperthyroidism. Study observations and caveats: Ophthalmopathy and stable hyperthyroidism were discriminated by a 13-signature model, with roughly 88% sensitivity and nearly 84% specificity. Blood also held most thyroid clonotypes expanded above 0.001 frequency.

The authors amplified TCR beta CDR3 regions, and they did so from RNA transcripts for repertoire sequencing. First-round RT-PCR relied on HTBI primers, and a second-round multiplex PCR came next. TCRdb re-called the multiplex PCR reads through MiXCR, storing one row per CDR3 protein. The repertoire holds about 400,000 distinct CDR3 sequences, with 20% to 25% as singletons. Ophthalmopathy absent within 18 months of follow-up marked hyperthyroidism as stable. The sequenced material came from peripheral blood. The clonotype originates from a woman younger than 30 with stable Graves' hyperthyroidism. The chain uses TRBV4-1 and TRBJ1-5; D might be TRBD1 (5 bases). The CDR3 protein is CASSYFPGLTNQPQHF. The DNA for the CDR3 is TGCGCCAGCAGCTATTTTCCGGGACTTACCAATCAGCCCCAGCATTTT.